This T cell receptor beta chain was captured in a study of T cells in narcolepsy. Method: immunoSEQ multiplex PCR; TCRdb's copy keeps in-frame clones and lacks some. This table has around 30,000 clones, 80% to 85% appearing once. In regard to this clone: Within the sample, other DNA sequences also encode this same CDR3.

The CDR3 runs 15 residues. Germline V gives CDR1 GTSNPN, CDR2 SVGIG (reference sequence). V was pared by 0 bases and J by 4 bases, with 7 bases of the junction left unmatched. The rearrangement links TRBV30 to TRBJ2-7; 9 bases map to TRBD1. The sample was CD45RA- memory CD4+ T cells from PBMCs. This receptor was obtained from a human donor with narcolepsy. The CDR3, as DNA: TGTGCCTGGAGTGTACGAGACAGGGGGATTTACGAGCAGTACTTC. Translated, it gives CAWSVRDRGIYEQYF. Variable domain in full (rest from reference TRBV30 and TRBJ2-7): SQTIHQWPATLVQPVGSPLSLECTVEGTSNPNLYWYRQAAGRGLQLLFYSVGIGQISSEVPQNLSASRPQDRQFILSSKKLLLSDSGFYLCAWSVRDRGIYEQYFGPGTRLTVT.